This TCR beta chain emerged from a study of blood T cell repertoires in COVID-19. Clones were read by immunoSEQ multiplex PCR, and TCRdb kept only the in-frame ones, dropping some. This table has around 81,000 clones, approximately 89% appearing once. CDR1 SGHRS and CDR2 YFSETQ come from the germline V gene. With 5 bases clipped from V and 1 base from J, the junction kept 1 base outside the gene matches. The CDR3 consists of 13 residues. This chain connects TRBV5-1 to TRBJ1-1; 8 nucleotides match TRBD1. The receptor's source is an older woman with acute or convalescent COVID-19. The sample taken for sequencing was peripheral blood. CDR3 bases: TGCGCCAGCAGGGGGACAGGGAACACTGAAGCTTTCTTT. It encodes CASRGTGNTEAFF.